What follows describes a single T cell receptor (beta chain). This specimen comes from a study of PD-1 blockade in classical Hodgkin lymphoma. Germline CDR1 SNHLY, CDR2 FYNNEI. There are 15 residues in the CDR3. With 6 bases removed from V and 4 bases from J, the gap between germline ends came to 16 bases. Only in-frame clones appear in the TCRdb table, and some are missing; sequencing was by immunoSEQ multiplex PCR. The data contain fewer than 20,000 clones, 60% to 85% of them seen just once; the ten biggest clones take up under 2%. Time point of the sample: cycle 4 day 1 (C4D1), after more than five weeks of nivolumab. Exposure to brentuximab vedotin varied, and each patient had relapsed following autologous stem cell transplantation. Magnetic negative selection served to purify CD4+ T cells out of PBMCs that had been thawed.

This receptor was identified in a human donor with classical Hodgkin lymphoma. Sequencing was performed on CD4+ T cells from blood, taken before the fourth cycle of nivolumab. The J gene is TRBJ2-1, the V gene TRBV2; the D call may be TRBD1 or TRBD2 (5 bases each). The CDR3 DNA is TGTGCCAGCAGACTGTACGGGACGGGATACAATGAGCAGTTCTTC. It yields the protein CASRLYGTGYNEQFF.